Below are 5 T cell receptor beta chains sequenced from a single sample in a study of T-cell memory formation after mild COVID-19. In TCRdb, the 5' RACE reads were re-called with MiXCR into one record per CDR3 protein. The data contain about 210,000 distinct CDR3 sequences, about 10% of them seen just once; the ten biggest clones take up under 3.5%. The source material was PBMCs or a T cell subset sorted from them (not recorded which). The receptors originated from a man aged 18 to 30 who had mild COVID-19 (a few samples of this study predate the infection). Cell type and time point are not known.

The chain recombines TRBV5-1 with TRBJ1-2; D not certain. This CDR3 region has 12 residues. V lost 4 bases and J lost 5, with 9 bases in between. Looked up from germline, CDR1 is SGHRS and CDR2 is YFSETQ. CDR3 nucleotide sequence: TGCGCCAGCAGCCCGGACTTGTATGGCTACACCTTC. Its protein is CASSPDLYGYTF.

The chain joins TRBV4-3 to TRBJ2-3; 8 bases are a match to TRBD2. V was clipped by 3 bases and J by 4 bases; unmatched bases: 12. Germline lookup yields CDR1 LGHNA and CDR2 YSLEER. CDR3 size: 17 residues. CDR3 region: CASSQARRGGNADTQYF. For the CDR3, the DNA is TGCGCCAGCAGCCAGGCCCGACGGGGGGGCAACGCAGATACGCAGTATTTT.

The chain combines TRBV15 with TRBJ2-1; no reliable D call. The CDR3 loop spans 12 amino acids. From germline, CDR1 is LNHNV and CDR2 YYDKDF (reference sequence). V was pared by 6 bases and J by 4 bases, with 7 bases between. The DNA of the CDR3 is TGTGCCACCAGGGTCGGTTACAATGAGCAGTTCTTC. The encoded protein is CATRVGYNEQFF.

This chain links TRBV29-1 with TRBJ2-5; D could derive from TRBD1 or TRBD2 (5 bases each). The CDR3 consists of 11 residues. Trimming shortened V by 6 bases and J by 6 bases, and 11 bases separated the two germline ends. Germline V lookup: CDR1 SQVTM, CDR2 ANQGSEA. CDR3 sequence (DNA): TGCAGCGTGGGACCAGGAAAGACCCAGTACTTC. Translation gives CSVGPGKTQYF.

This chain joins TRBV7-9 and TRBJ2-1, with 11 positions matching TRBD1. Germline CDR1 and CDR2: SEHNR and FQNEAQ (reference sequence). J gave up 13 bases and V 5 bases, and 13 bases lay outside the gene matches. The CDR3 is 15 amino acids. The CDR3 protein is CASSPPGRGQGVQFF. The CDR3 bases are TGTGCCAGCAGCCCCCCCGGTCGGGGACAGGGGGTTCAGTTCTTC.